Listed here are 28 T cell receptor beta chains from one sample, sequenced in a study of blood T cell repertoires in COVID-19. Produced via immunoSEQ multiplex PCR; TCRdb's table is partial and in-frame only. The sample contains tens of thousands of clones, approximately 80% of which appear only once. The sample taken for sequencing was peripheral blood. Every receptor here comes from a man aged 45 to 65 with COVID-19, enrolled during active disease.

J is TRBJ1-2 and V is TRBV30; no reliable D call. The germline gives CDR1 GTSNPN, CDR2 SVGIG (reference sequence). This CDR3 has 11 amino acids. V shed 3 bases and J shed 0 bases, with 2 bases lying between them. CDR3 bases: TGTGCCTGGAGCGCTAACTATGGCTACACCTTC. Translating it yields CAWSANYGYTF.

The J gene is TRBJ2-1, the V gene TRBV19, with 7 bases identical to TRBD2. The CDR3 covers 17 residues. CDR1 is LNHDA and CDR2 is SQIVND in the germline V gene (reference sequence). Trimming at V came to 2 bases and at J to 10 bases, leaving 17 bases not matched to a gene. The CDR3 loop reads CASSIKGSGLFAGEQFF. For the CDR3, the DNA is TGTGCCAGTAGTATAAAAGGTAGCGGGCTTTTTGCGGGGGAGCAGTTCTTC. Drawing the rest from reference TRBV19 and TRBJ2-1, the complete variable domain is DGGITQSPKYLFRKEGQNVTLSCEQNLNHDAMYWYRQDPGQGLRLIYYSQIVNDFQKGDIAEGYSVSREKKESFPLTVTSAQKNPTAFYLCASSIKGSGLFAGEQFFGPGTRLTVL.

The chain employs TRBV5-1 and TRBJ2-1, with TRBD1 identical over 9 bases. V was pared by 4 bases and J by 10 bases, with 15 bases of the junction left unmatched. CDR1 and CDR2 from the germline V gene are SGHRS and YFSETQ. CDR3 size: 16 residues. CDR3: CASSRGTGSLVSEQFF. CDR3 bases: TGCGCCAGCAGCCGAGGGACAGGGTCCCTTGTGAGCGAGCAGTTCTTC.

This clone was observed a single time. This chain links TRBV5-1 with TRBJ1-4; TRBD1 matches 7 bases. Germline CDR1 is SGHRS and CDR2 is YFSETQ. The CDR3 is 16 residues long. V lost 4 bases and J lost 0; bases outside the gene matches: 6. The CDR3 DNA follows: TGCGCCAGCAGCACGGGACAGCTCGCAACTAATGAAAAACTGTTTTTT. Translating it yields CASSTGQLATNEKLFF.

V gene TRBV11-2 combines with J gene TRBJ1-1; TRBD1 is a possible D gene (6 bases). Germline V gene data show CDR1 as SGHAT and CDR2 as FQNNGV. Trimming shortened V by 5 bases and J by 1 base, and 11 bases separated the two germline ends. The CDR3 is 14 residues long. The CDR3 loop is CASSPRQENTEAFF. CDR3 bases: TGTGCCAGCAGCCCAAGACAGGAGAACACTGAAGCTTTCTTT.

The J gene is TRBJ2-1, the V gene TRBV19, with TRBD2 identical over 9 bases. The germline V gene has CDR1 LNHDA and CDR2 SQIVND (reference sequence). The V and J ends lost 3 bases and 10 bases, in that order; junction bases with no gene match: 10. The CDR3 has 15 amino acids. The CDR3 spells CASSIWFSGSGEQFF. In DNA form, the CDR3 reads TGTGCCAGTAGTATCTGGTTTAGCGGGAGCGGCGAGCAGTTCTTC.

This chain links TRBV19 with TRBJ1-5, with D possibly TRBD1 on 6 matching bases. Germline V gene data show CDR1 as LNHDA and CDR2 as SQIVND (reference sequence). Trimming pared 5 bases from V and 3 bases from J, leaving 14 bases between. The CDR3 consists of 15 residues. The CDR3 region is CASSPQGVDNQPQHF. DNA of the CDR3: TGTGCCAGTAGTCCACAGGGAGTGGACAATCAGCCCCAGCATTTT.

In the case of this clone: Other nucleotide sequences in the sample specify the same CDR3. This sequence joins TRBV3-1 (or the pseudogene TRBV3-2) and TRBJ2-2, with 10 positions matching TRBD1. V lost 9 bases, J lost 6 bases, and 4 bases stayed unmatched. In germline, CDR1 is LGHDT, CDR2 YNNKEL (reference sequence). This CDR3 contains 13 residues. The CDR3 protein is CASRDRGPGELFF. The DNA for the CDR3 is TGTGCCAGTAGGGACAGGGGCCCCGGGGAGCTGTTTTTT.

This clone appeared a few times. V usage is TRBV29-1 and J usage is TRBJ2-1, with 9 bases aligning to TRBD2. The CDR3 is 13 residues long. J was trimmed by 8 bases and V by 7 bases; bases with no gene match: 9. Germline CDR1 and CDR2: SQVTM and ANQGSEA. The CDR3 is CSAAGTSSDEQFF. In DNA, the CDR3 is TGCAGCGCCGCCGGGACTAGCAGCGATGAGCAGTTCTTC.

This sequence joins TRBV6-5 and TRBJ2-7; 8 nucleotides line up with TRBD1. Germline values: CDR1 MNHEY, CDR2 SVGAGI. The junction had 5 bases not matched to a gene; V was cut back by 4 bases and J by 0 bases. The CDR3 length is 15 residues. The chain's CDR3 is CASSSGGQRSYEQYF. The CDR3 DNA sequence: TGTGCCAGCAGTTCAGGGGGCCAACGCTCCTACGAGCAGTACTTC.

This sequence joins TRBV4-1 and TRBJ2-3; possible D gene TRBD1, 6 bases. Germline V gene data show CDR1 as MGHRA and CDR2 as YSYEKL. V lost 1 base, J lost 6 bases, and 11 bases lay in between. CDR3 length: 14 residues. The CDR3 DNA sequence: TGCGCCAGCAGCCAAGCAGGGGTCCGTGATACGCAGTATTTT. Amino acids: CASSQAGVRDTQYF.

The V call is TRBV6-5, the J call TRBJ1-4, with D unresolved. Germline V gene sequence: CDR1 MNHEY, CDR2 SVGAGI. V gave up 0 bases and J gave up 4 bases, with 9 bases separating them. This CDR3 region has 15 residues. The CDR3, as DNA: TGTGCCAGCAGTTACTCGAGGGTTTTTAATGAAAAACTGTTTTTT. Protein: CASSYSRVFNEKLFF.

As to this clone: A much larger clone lies a single base off, so this may be a read error. The genes are TRBV7-7 and TRBJ2-1; 9 nucleotides match TRBD2. This CDR3 contains 15 residues. Germline V gives CDR1 SSHAT, CDR2 FNYEAQ (reference sequence). CDR3 in amino acids: CAGSPLAGVNGEQFF. In nucleotides, the CDR3 is TGTGCTGGCAGCCCCTTAGCGGGAGTGAATGGTGAGCAGTTCTTC.

This rearrangement joins TRBV6-5 to TRBJ2-7; TRBD2 aligns across 7 bases. The ends lost 4 bases at V and 0 bases at J; junction bases unmatched: 6. Germline CDR1 reads MNHEY; CDR2 reads SVGAGI. The CDR3 covers 15 residues. In DNA, the CDR3 is TGTGCCAGCAGTTGGGGGGGGACCTTCTCCTACGAGCAGTACTTC. Amino acid sequence: CASSWGGTFSYEQYF.

The chain is built from TRBV29-1 and TRBJ2-5; D is unresolved. Trimming stripped 5 bases from V and 4 bases from J, with 17 bases between. This CDR3 spans 14 amino acids. Germline lookup yields CDR1 SQVTM and CDR2 ANQGSEA. DNA for the CDR3: TGCAGCGTTAATGGTGGCCCTCGCAGAGAGACCCAGTACTTC. As protein: CSVNGGPRRETQYF.

This clone is categorized as medium-sized (0.01 to 0.1%). The chain has TRBV15 and TRBJ2-2; D not resolved. Germline CDR1 is LNHNV and CDR2 is YYDKDF (reference sequence). The V end lost 8 bases, the J end lost 1 base, and 11 bases lay between the germline ends. The CDR3 is made up of 14 amino acids. DNA for the CDR3: TGTGCCACCGAGGATAGACTGAACACCGGGGAGCTGTTTTTT. It is translated as CATEDRLNTGELFF.

V is TRBV30 and J is TRBJ2-3; possible D gene TRBD2, 5 bases. There are 13 residues in the CDR3. V dropped 8 bases and J dropped 1 base, with 13 bases sitting between them. CDR1 and CDR2 from the germline V gene are GTSNPN and SVGIG (reference sequence). CDR3: CATDFTGTDTQYF. The CDR3 region has the DNA TGTGCCACGGACTTCACCGGCACAGATACGCAGTATTTT.

The CDR3 DNA is TGTGCCAGTAAAAGGAGCGGGCTCACAGATACGCAGTATTTT. Its translation is CASKRSGLTDTQYF. The chain joins TRBV19 to TRBJ2-3; D possibly corresponds to TRBD2 (6 bases). Germline CDR1 LNHDA, CDR2 SQIVND (reference sequence). The CDR3 loop spans 14 amino acids. V was clipped by 7 bases and J by 2 bases, with 13 bases between them. The full variable domain, completed using reference TRBV19 and TRBJ2-3, is DGGITQSPKYLFRKEGQNVTLSCEQNLNHDAMYWYRQDPGQGLRLIYYSQIVNDFQKGDIAEGYSVSREKKESFPLTVTSAQKNPTAFYLCASKRSGLTDTQYFGPGTRLTVL.

This clone was recorded once. The gene calls are TRBV24-1 and TRBJ2-3; no reliable D call. Germline CDR1 reads KGHDR; CDR2 reads SFDVKD. This CDR3 is built from 16 residues. V lost 1 base and J lost 1, with 11 bases in between. The CDR3 is CATSDFSTSGTDTQYF. Written as DNA, the CDR3 is TGTGCCACCAGTGATTTTTCGACATCGGGCACAGATACGCAGTATTTT.

This clone occurred a few times. The CDR3 nucleotides are TGTGCCTGGAGAGTAGGGACAGTAGATAATTCACCCCTCCACTTT. Amino acid sequence: CAWRVGTVDNSPLHF. The V and J genes are TRBV30 and TRBJ1-6; 7 nucleotides agree with TRBD1. Germline CDR1 reads GTSNPN; CDR2 reads SVGIG (reference sequence). CDR3 size: 15 residues. J lost 5 bases, V lost 3 bases, and 7 bases had no gene match.

The V and J genes are TRBV28 and TRBJ1-5; 9 positions agree with TRBD1. Germline values: CDR1 MDHEN, CDR2 SYDVKM. With V trimmed by 5 bases and J by 2 bases, 7 bases remained unmatched. The CDR3 is 16 residues long. The CDR3 loop reads CASSQYRGQGNQPQHF. CDR3 in DNA: TGTGCCAGCAGTCAATACAGGGGGCAGGGCAATCAGCCCCAGCATTTT.

V gene TRBV6-5 combines with J gene TRBJ2-7; 10 bases are a match to TRBD1. This CDR3 has 14 residues. The trim removed 5 bases at V and 5 bases at J, leaving 6 bases unmatched. Germline V CDR1 and CDR2: MNHEY, SVGAGI. The CDR3: CASSRDRGTNEQYF. CDR3 in DNA: TGTGCCAGCAGTCGGGACAGGGGCACGAACGAGCAGTACTTC.

The chain employs TRBV7-2 and TRBJ2-5; 14 positions agree with TRBD2. The CDR3 totals 15 residues. V was pared by 4 bases and J by 8 bases, with 6 bases of the junction left unmatched. Germline V gene data show CDR1 as SGHTA and CDR2 as FQGNSA. The CDR3 DNA sequence: TGTGCCAGCAGCTCTGGACTAGCGGGAGGTTTTACCCAGTACTTC. This translates into CASSSGLAGGFTQYF. The full variable domain, with the rest looked up from reference TRBV7-2 and TRBJ2-5, is GAGVSQSPSNKVTEKGKDVELRCDPISGHTALYWYRQSLGQGLEFLIYFQGNSAPDKSGLPSDRFSAERTGGSVSTLTIQRTQQEDSAVYLCASSSGLAGGFTQYFGPGTRLLVL.

CDR3 coding DNA: TGTGCCAGCAGCGTAGAAGATCTAGCGGGAGGATGGGGTGGGACGCAGTATTTT. It yields the protein CASSVEDLAGGWGGTQYF. The rearrangement joins TRBV9 to TRBJ2-3; TRBD2 aligns across 11 bases. Germline CDR1 reads SGDLS; CDR2 reads YYNGEE. V trimming: 0 bases; J trimming: 9 bases; junction bases outside the gene matches: 15. The length of the CDR3 is 18 residues.

This clone was observed a few times. The DNA for the CDR3 is TGCAGCGTTGGACCCATCGGGGTACAGACCCAGTACTTC. It specifies CSVGPIGVQTQYF. J is TRBJ2-5 and V is TRBV29-1; tentatively, D is TRBD2 (5 bases). V dropped 4 bases and J dropped 6 bases, with 15 bases sitting between them. The CDR3 sequence is 13 residues long. The germline V gene has CDR1 SQVTM and CDR2 ANQGSEA. The full variable domain, its missing parts supplied by reference TRBV29-1 and TRBJ2-5, is SAVISQKPSRDICQRGTSLTIQCQVDSQVTMMFWYRQQPGQSLTLIATANQGSEATYESGFVIDKFPISRPNLTFSTLTVSNMSPEDSSIYLCSVGPIGVQTQYFGPGTRLLVL.

In its sample, this clone was seen a few times. V is TRBV19 and J is TRBJ1-5; 7 nucleotides agree with TRBD1. Germline-derived CDR1 and CDR2 are LNHDA and SQIVND (reference sequence). V lost 6 bases and J lost 1; bases outside the gene matches: 15. This CDR3 has 18 amino acids. The CDR3 DNA reads as TGTGCCAGTAGGCCCCCGGGACAGCTTTATAGGAGCAATCAGCCCCAGCATTTT. It yields the protein CASRPPGQLYRSNQPQHF.

The genes are TRBV27 and TRBJ1-2, with 7 bases lining up with TRBD1. Per germline, CDR1 MNHEY and CDR2 SMNVEV (reference sequence). The CDR3 has 13 residues. V was clipped by 6 bases and J by 8 bases; unmatched bases: 9. The CDR3 sequence is CASRDTGEVGYTF. The CDR3 nucleotides are TGTGCCAGCAGAGATACAGGGGAAGTGGGCTACACCTTC.

This sequence joins TRBV5-1 and TRBJ2-7; D not resolved. Per germline, CDR1 SGHRS and CDR2 YFSETQ. The CDR3 runs 13 residues. The V end lost 4 bases, the J end lost 5 bases, and 13 bases lay between the germline ends. The CDR3 DNA reads as TGCGCCAGCAGCCGCGACCAGCGTGACGAGCAGTACTTC. It encodes CASSRDQRDEQYF.